This TCR beta chain comes out of a study of CD8+ T cells in alopecia areata (dated by TCRdb to the late 2010s). The study in broad terms: Treated patients were enrolled in an open-label pilot trial of oral tofacitinib at 5 to 10 mg twice daily for moderate-to-severe alopecia areata. The study used high-throughput TCRbeta sequencing to examine T cell clonal expansion in alopecia areata, in both the C3H/HeJ mouse model and human patients. Tofacitinib-treated patients had biopsies at baseline and at 4 and 24 weeks of treatment, with a later scalp biopsy in several patients. Scalp clonality was compared among normal scalp (n=4), patchy alopecia areata scalp (n=8), and alopecia totalis/universalis scalp (n=8). TCRbeta CDR3 regions were amplified by immunoSEQ multiplex PCR using 35 Vbeta forward and 13 Jbeta reverse primers. Human TCRbeta sequencing covered scalp tissue and sorted CD4+ and CD8+ peripheral blood T cells from patchy and totalis/universalis alopecia areata patients and healthy controls. RNA was extracted with the PAXgene miRNA kit for fixed scalp, the miRNeasy kit for PBMCs, and the RNeasy kit for mouse skin. Tofacitinib was given for 6 to 18 months, followed by 6 months of follow-up off drug to assess delayed response and recurrence. Results and caveats for the whole study, not just this receptor: Unlike mouse skin, where gammadelta T cells dominate, normal human skin contains resident alphabeta T cells that get sequenced too, which complicates analysis of the scalp TCR repertoire. TCR sequences shared between patients were less clear than in mice, possibly partly because of HLA diversity in the patient population. Compared with normal scalp, lesional scalp had higher clonality and more expanded CD8+ clones, particularly in alopecia totalis/universalis, a pattern that suggests antigenic drive.

Peripheral blood and lesional scalp punch biopsies were obtained from patients with alopecia areata. After PBMCs were isolated by density centrifugation and stained for CD3, CD4 and CD8, a FACSAria was used to sort CD4+ and CD8+ T cells. The library relied on the immunoSEQ multiplex PCR assay. For TCR sequencing, RNA was extracted from every sample and reverse transcribed into cDNA to serve as template. SuperScript III was used for first-strand cDNA synthesis, primed with a 2:1 mix of oligo-dT and random hexamers. Amplification bias was assessed with a synthetic immune receptor repertoire, and residual bias was removed computationally. Per the authors' processing: After raw reads were preprocessed to remove errors, the CDR3 was defined following IMGT conventions as running from the conserved cysteine to phenylalanine. Clonality was calculated as 1 minus Shannon entropy normalized by log2 of the number of productive unique TCRs. CD4 or CD8 identity of scalp clones was inferred by cross-referencing scalp TCRbeta sequences with sorted blood CD4 and CD8 repertoires. Sourced from immuneACCESS, this table was stored by TCRdb with only in-frame sequences that have V and J called. A share of the clones is absent; for the studies checked, an unresolved V gene accounts for under half, and the remainder has no known explanation. V and J calls plus clone size are reproduced from that table; the DNA served to infer D and trimming. Across this sample there are about 98,000 clones, with over 40% seen only once. Roughly 0.83% of the sample comes from the top ten.

The CDR3 covers 16 residues, taking in both the cysteine and the phenylalanine. Only the CDR3 portion is preserved as DNA: 48 bases, with reading frame beginning at the first base. The germline V gene supplies CDR1 SQVTM and CDR2 ANQGSEA. Trimming takes 3 bases off V and 0 bases off J; junction bases not matched to a gene: 9. In regard to this clone: Its antigen has not been determined. Base qualities are not at hand, and no much larger clone is one base apart.

The chain uses TRBV29-1 and TRBJ2-7; 9 bases in the middle match TRBD2. The sequencing sample was made of CD4+ T cells sorted from blood. The TCR sequence derives from a human donor with alopecia areata. This receptor carries the CDR3 CSVEIAGALHSYEQYF. The DNA sequence follows: TGCAGCGTTGAGATAGCGGGAGCCCTTCACTCCTACGAGCAGTACTTC.